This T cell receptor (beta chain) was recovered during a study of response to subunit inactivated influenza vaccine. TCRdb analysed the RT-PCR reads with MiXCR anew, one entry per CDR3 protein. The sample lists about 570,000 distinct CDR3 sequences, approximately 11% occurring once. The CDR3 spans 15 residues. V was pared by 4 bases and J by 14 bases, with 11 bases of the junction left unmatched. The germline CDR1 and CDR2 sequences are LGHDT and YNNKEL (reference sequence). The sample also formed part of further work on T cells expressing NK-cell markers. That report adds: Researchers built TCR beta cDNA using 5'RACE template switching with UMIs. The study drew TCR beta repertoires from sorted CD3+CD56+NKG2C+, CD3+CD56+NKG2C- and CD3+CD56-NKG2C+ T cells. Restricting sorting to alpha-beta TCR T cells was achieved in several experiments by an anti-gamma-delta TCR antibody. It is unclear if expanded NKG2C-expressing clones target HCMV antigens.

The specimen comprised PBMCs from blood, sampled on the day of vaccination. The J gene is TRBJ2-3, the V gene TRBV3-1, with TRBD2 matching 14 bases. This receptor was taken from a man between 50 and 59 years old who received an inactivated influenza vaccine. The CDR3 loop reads CASSRGTSGGRARYF. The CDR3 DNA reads TGTGCCAGCAGCCGAGGGACTAGCGGGGGCCGGGCCCGGTATTTT.